This T cell receptor (beta chain) was sequenced in a study of OX40 agonist ivuxolimab in advanced cancers. Study-level background: Antecedent anti-PD-1, anti-PD-L1 or anti-CTLA-4 therapy was permissible, with roughly 36% having received some. Three patients showed partial responses: one hepatocellular carcinoma and two cutaneous melanoma cases. Study observations and caveats: Averaged across samples, CD8+ T cells carried more expanded clones than CD4+ did. There was clonal expansion of CD4+ and CD8+ blood T cells by week 6 at 0.1 to 3.0 mg/kg.

This clone was seen just once. Its antigen is as yet unknown. The length of the CDR3 is 13 residues. CDR1 is SQVTM and CDR2 is ANQGSEA in the germline V gene. V dropped 4 bases and J dropped 2; count of bases not matched to a gene: 3. The table came from immunoSEQ multiplex PCR; TCRdb's copy has only in-frame clones and leaves some out. The top ten clones hold 2% to 2.5% of a sample with roughly 73,000 clones, about 86% of them seen once. This TCR came from an adult with an advanced solid tumor such as melanoma, head and neck, liver or kidney cancer. The sequences come from CD4+ or CD8+ T cells sorted from blood, collected in a trial of the OX40 agonist ivuxolimab. V and J are TRBV29-1 and TRBJ2-3; TRBD1 agrees at 7 bases. CDR3 residues: CSVGDSPTDTQYF. The CDR3 DNA follows: TGCAGCGTTGGGGACAGCCCCACAGATACGCAGTATTTT.